This TCR beta chain was profiled in a study of T cell clones after liver transplantation. Findings and limits, study-wide: Graft donor-reactive T cells possibly entered the graft instead of undergoing deletion.

This clone has a single count. The target antigen is unknown. This CDR3 has 17 residues. The V and J ends lost 0 bases and 8 bases, in that order; junction bases with no gene match: 10. Germline assignment: CDR1 SGHDN and CDR2 FVKESK. Sequencing was performed with immunoSEQ multiplex PCR; in TCRdb, only in-frame clones are kept and a portion is missing. The repertoire holds about 33,000 clones, around 96% seen once, with 20% to 30% in the top ten. Here the sequenced sample was CD8+ T cells from blood, taken 12 months after liver transplant. The origin of this receptor is a human patient who received a liver transplant. The T cells may come from the graft donor. The chain joins TRBV14 to TRBJ2-1; 10 bases map to TRBD2. In nucleotides, the CDR3 is TGTGCCAGCAGCCAAGATGGGCGGCTAGCGGGAGTCTATGAGCAGTTCTTC. Protein sequence: CASSQDGRLAGVYEQFF.